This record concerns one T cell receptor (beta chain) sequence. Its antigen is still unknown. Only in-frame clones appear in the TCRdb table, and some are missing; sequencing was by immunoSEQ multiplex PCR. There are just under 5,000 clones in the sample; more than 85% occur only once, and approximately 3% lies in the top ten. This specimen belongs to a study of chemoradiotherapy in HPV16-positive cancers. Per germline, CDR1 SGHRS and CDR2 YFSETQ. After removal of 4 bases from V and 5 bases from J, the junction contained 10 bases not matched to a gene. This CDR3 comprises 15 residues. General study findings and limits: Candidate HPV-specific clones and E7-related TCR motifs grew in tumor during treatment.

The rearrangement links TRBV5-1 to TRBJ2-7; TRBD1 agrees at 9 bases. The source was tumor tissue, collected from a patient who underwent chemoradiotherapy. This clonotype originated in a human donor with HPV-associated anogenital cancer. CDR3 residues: CASSPPTGGQDEQYF. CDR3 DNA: TGCGCCAGCAGCCCACCAACAGGGGGCCAAGACGAGCAGTACTTC.